These 11 T cell receptor beta chains originate from one sample sequenced in a study of shared clonotypes between healthy human individuals. Profiled with immunoSEQ multiplex PCR; TCRdb holds only in-frame clones, not every one. This sample has roughly 760,000 clones, with around 72% found just once. Sequenced sample: memory CD4+ T cells sorted from blood. The subset denotes: CD45RA-negative fraction. These receptor sequences come from a woman aged 25 to 39 in good health.

Written as DNA, the CDR3 is TGTGCCAGCAGCCTAGGACTATACACAGATACGCAGTATTTT. It yields the protein CASSLGLYTDTQYF. The chain has TRBV11-2 and TRBJ2-3; D might be TRBD2 (6 bases). This CDR3 contains 14 residues. Germline V gives CDR1 SGHAT, CDR2 FQNNGV. Trimming left V 5 bases short and J 2 bases short, with 11 bases between.

A single count supports this clone. The rearrangement links TRBV19 to TRBJ1-5, with D perhaps matching TRBD1 (6 bases). Trimming shortened V by 3 bases and J by 0 bases, and 18 bases separated the two germline ends. There are 18 residues in the CDR3. The germline gives CDR1 LNHDA, CDR2 SQIVND (reference sequence). The CDR3 DNA follows: TGTGCCAGTAGTATGGGGGGTAGGACAGATTATAGCAATCAGCCCCAGCATTTT. Amino acid sequence: CASSMGGRTDYSNQPQHF.

The rearrangement links TRBV2 to TRBJ2-1; a weak D match, TRBD2 (6 bases). The CDR3 length is 15 residues. The germline gives CDR1 SNHLY, CDR2 FYNNEI. V lost 6 bases and J 7 bases, leaving 19 bases between the germline ends. CDR3 amino acids: CASSKQTSALNEQFF. CDR3 bases: TGTGCCAGCAGCAAACAGACTAGTGCCCTTAATGAGCAGTTCTTC.

This rearrangement joins TRBV19 to TRBJ1-1, with D perhaps TRBD1 (6 bases). Trimming removed 7 bases from V and 1 base from J, with 28 bases in between. This CDR3 spans 19 amino acids. CDR1 and CDR2 (germline): LNHDA, SQIVND (reference sequence). DNA for the CDR3: TGTGCCAGTAAGGGGGGAAAACAGGGATCTTACCACGGGAACACTGAAGCTTTCTTT. It translates to CASKGGKQGSYHGNTEAFF.

The chain uses TRBV6-4 and TRBJ2-7; 16 bases are shared with TRBD2. Germline CDR1 is MRHNA and CDR2 is SNTAGT. Trimming cost V 3 bases and J 7 bases; bases outside gene matches: 12. The CDR3 length is 18 residues. The CDR3 reads CASSEVTGLAGGLREQYF. Written as DNA, the CDR3 is TGTGCCAGCAGTGAAGTAACGGGACTAGCGGGAGGGCTTAGGGAGCAGTACTTC.

The chain links TRBV7-8 to TRBJ1-4, with a possible D match to TRBD1 (5 bases). This CDR3 has 18 amino acids. Germline CDR1 reads SGHVS; CDR2 reads FQNEAQ. The V end was cut by 2 bases, the J end by 0 bases, with 16 bases between. The CDR3 region is CASSLWDFPGSTNEKLFF. DNA for the CDR3: TGTGCCAGCAGCTTATGGGACTTCCCAGGGTCAACTAATGAAAAACTGTTTTTT.

The genes are TRBV9 and TRBJ2-7; no clear D. The CDR3 is 14 residues long. Per the germline V gene, CDR1 is SGDLS and CDR2 is YYNGEE. Deletions cut 4 bases from V and 6 bases from J, with 17 bases between. CDR3 bases: TGTGCCAGCAGCACCTTGACCAGTAGAGGCGAGCAGTACTTC. Translation gives CASSTLTSRGEQYF.

The chain carries TRBV5-6 and TRBJ1-4; D unresolved. V gave up 4 bases and J gave up 8 bases, with 12 bases separating them. Germline values: CDR1 SGHDT, CDR2 YYEEEE. CDR3 size: 13 residues. In nucleotides, the CDR3 is TGTGCCAGCAGCCCACGGTTAGGGGAAAAACTGTTTTTT. Its protein is CASSPRLGEKLFF.

Comment on this clone: Additional DNA sequences in this sample encode the identical CDR3. The chain combines TRBV5-1 with TRBJ1-1, with D unresolved. The CDR3 spans 11 residues. The ends were cut back, 2 bases at V and 5 bases at J, with 4 bases in the middle. Germline CDR1 and CDR2: SGHRS and YFSETQ. The CDR3 DNA sequence: TGCGCCAGCAGCTTCGGGACTGAAGCTTTCTTT. Translation gives CASSFGTEAFF.

V is TRBV7-9 and J is TRBJ1-2; maybe TRBD1 (6 bases). V was cut by 6 bases and J by 3 bases, with 17 bases left in between. The CDR3 covers 15 residues. Germline loops: CDR1 SEHNR, CDR2 FQNEAQ (reference sequence). For the CDR3, the DNA is TGTGCCAGCAGGGGCGCAGGGGTCGGTGACTATGGCTACACCTTC. It encodes CASRGAGVGDYGYTF.

The chain carries TRBV25-1 and TRBJ2-7, with D unresolved. CDR1 is MGHDK, CDR2 SYGVNS, per germline. Trimming pared 3 bases from V and 0 bases from J, leaving 9 bases between. CDR3 length: 14 amino acids. The CDR3: CASSEDPNSYEQYF. CDR3 DNA: TGTGCCAGCAGTGAGGACCCGAACTCCTACGAGCAGTACTTC.